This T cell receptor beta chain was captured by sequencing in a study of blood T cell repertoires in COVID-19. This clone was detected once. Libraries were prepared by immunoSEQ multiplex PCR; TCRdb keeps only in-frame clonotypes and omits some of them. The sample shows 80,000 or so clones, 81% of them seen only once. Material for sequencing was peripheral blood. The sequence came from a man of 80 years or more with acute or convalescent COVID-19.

The CDR3 spells CASSVTGLAGDEQFF. In DNA form, the CDR3 reads TGTGCCAGCAGCGTCACGGGACTAGCGGGAGATGAGCAGTTCTTC. The rearrangement uses TRBV9 and TRBJ2-1; TRBD2 matches at 14 bases. The V and J ends lost 2 bases and 8 bases, in that order; junction bases with no gene match: 3. Germline CDR1 and CDR2: SGDLS and YYNGEE. This CDR3 is built from 15 residues.